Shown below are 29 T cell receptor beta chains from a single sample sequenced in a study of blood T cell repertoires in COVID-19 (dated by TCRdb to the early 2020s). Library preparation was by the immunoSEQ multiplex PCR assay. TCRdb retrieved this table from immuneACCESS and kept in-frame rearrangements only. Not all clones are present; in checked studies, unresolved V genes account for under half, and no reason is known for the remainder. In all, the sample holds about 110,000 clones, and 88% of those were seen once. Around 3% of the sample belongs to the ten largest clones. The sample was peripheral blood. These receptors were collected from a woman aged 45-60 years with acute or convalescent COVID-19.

CDR3 protein: CASSTGLAGTGAKNIQYF. CDR3 nucleotides: TGTGCCAGCAGCACGGGACTAGCGGGAACCGGGGCCAAAAACATTCAGTACTTC. The chain has TRBV9 and TRBJ2-4; 13 bases map to TRBD2. With V trimmed by 4 bases and J by 1 base, 8 bases remained unmatched. Per germline, CDR1 SGDLS and CDR2 YYNGEE. The CDR3 has 18 residues.

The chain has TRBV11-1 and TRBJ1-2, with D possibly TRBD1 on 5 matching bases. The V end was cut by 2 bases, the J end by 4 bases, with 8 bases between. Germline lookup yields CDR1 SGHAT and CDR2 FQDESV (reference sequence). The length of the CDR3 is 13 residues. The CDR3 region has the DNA TGTGCCAGCAGCTTACTGGGGGGCTATGGCTACACCTTC. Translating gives CASSLLGGYGYTF.

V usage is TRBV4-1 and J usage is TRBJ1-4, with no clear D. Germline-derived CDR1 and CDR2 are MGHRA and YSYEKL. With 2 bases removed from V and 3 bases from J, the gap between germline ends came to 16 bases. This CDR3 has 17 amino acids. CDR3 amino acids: CASSQIGLSSANEKLFF. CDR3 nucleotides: TGCGCCAGCAGCCAAATCGGACTGTCCTCAGCTAATGAAAAACTGTTTTTT.

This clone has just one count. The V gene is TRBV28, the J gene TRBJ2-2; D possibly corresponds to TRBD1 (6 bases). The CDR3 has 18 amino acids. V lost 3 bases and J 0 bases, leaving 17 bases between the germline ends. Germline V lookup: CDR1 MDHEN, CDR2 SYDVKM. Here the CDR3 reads CASSLRGTRGTNTGELFF. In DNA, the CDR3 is TGTGCCAGCAGTTTGAGGGGTACCAGGGGAACGAACACCGGGGAGCTGTTTTTT.

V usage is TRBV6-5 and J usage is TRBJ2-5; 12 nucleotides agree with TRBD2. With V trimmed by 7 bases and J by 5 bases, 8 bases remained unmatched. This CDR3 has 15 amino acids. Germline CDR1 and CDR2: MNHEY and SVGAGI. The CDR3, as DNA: TGTGCCAGCACTTCTAGCGGGAGGGCCTATGAGACCCAGTACTTC. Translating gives CASTSSGRAYETQYF.

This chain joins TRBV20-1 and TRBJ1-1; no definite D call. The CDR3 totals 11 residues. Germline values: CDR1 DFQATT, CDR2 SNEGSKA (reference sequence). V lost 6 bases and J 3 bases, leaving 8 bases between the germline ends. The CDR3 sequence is CSAESDTEAFF. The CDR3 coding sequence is TGCAGTGCAGAGTCCGACACTGAAGCTTTCTTT.

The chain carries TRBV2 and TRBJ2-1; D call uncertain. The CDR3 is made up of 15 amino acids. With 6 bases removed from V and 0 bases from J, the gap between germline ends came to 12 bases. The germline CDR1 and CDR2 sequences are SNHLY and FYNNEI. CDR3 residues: CASRSLLLSYNEQFF. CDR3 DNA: TGTGCCAGCAGAAGCCTCCTACTCTCCTACAATGAGCAGTTCTTC.

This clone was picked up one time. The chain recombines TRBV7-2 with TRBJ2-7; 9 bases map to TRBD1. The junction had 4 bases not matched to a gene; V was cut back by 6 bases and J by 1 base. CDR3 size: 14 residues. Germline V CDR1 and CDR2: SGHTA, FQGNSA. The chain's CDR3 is CASSPDRGSYEQYF. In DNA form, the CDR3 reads TGTGCCAGCAGTCCTGACAGGGGGTCCTACGAGCAGTACTTC.

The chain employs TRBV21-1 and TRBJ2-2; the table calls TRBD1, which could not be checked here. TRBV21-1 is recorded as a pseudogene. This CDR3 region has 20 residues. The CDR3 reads CASSKKGFLGLRANTGELFF. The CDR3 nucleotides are TGTGCCAGCAGCAAAAAGGGGTTTCTAGGGCTTCGCGCGAACACCGGGGAGCTGTTTTTT.

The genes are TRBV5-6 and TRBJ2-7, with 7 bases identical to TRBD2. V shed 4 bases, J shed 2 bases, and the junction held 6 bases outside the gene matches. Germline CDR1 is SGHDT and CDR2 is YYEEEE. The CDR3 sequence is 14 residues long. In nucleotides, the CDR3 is TGTGCCAGCAGCCCCGGACTAGTCGCCTACGAGCAGTACTTC. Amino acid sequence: CASSPGLVAYEQYF.

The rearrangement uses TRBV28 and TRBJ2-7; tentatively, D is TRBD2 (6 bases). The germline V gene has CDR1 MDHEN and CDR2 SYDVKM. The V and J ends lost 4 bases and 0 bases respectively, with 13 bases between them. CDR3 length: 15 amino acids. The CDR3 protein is CASSSVADGSYEQYF. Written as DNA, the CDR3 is TGTGCCAGCAGTTCGGTAGCGGACGGCTCCTACGAGCAGTACTTC.

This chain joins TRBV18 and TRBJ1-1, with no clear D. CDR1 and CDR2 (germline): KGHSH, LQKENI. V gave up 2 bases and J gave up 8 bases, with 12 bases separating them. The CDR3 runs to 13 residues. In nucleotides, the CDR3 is TGTGCCAGCTCACCATCTAGTCCTAACGAAGCTTTCTTT. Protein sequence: CASSPSSPNEAFF. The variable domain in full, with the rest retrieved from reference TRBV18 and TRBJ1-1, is NAGVMQNPRHLVRRRGQEARLRCSPMKGHSHVYWYRQLPEEGLKFMVYLQKENIIDESGMPKERFSAEFPKEGPSILRIQQVVRGDSAAYFCASSPSSPNEAFFGQGTRLTVV.

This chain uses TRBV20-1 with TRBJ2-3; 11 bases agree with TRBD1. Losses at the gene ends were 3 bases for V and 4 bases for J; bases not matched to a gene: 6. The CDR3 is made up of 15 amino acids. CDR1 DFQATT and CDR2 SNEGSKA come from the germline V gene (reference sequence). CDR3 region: CSASSGQGAADTQYF. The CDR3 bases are TGCAGTGCTAGTTCTGGACAGGGGGCTGCAGATACGCAGTATTTT.

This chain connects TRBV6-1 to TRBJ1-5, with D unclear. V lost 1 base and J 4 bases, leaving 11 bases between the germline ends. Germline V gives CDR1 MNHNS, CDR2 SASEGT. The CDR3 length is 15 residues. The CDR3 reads CASSEGPTHNQPQHF. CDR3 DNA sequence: TGTGCCAGCAGTGAAGGGCCGACACATAATCAGCCCCAGCATTTT.

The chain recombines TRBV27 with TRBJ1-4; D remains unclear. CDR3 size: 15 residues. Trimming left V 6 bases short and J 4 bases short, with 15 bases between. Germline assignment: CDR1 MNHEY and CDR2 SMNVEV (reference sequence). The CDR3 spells CASRQPGQFNEKLFF. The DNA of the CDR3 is TGTGCCAGCAGACAACCTGGGCAGTTTAATGAAAAACTGTTTTTT.

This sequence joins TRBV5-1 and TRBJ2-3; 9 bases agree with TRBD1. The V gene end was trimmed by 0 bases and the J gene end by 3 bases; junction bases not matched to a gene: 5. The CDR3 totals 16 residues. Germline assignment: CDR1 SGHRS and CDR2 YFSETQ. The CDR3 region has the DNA TGCGCCAGCAGCTTGGATACAGGGGGCAGGACAGATACGCAGTATTTT. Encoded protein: CASSLDTGGRTDTQYF.

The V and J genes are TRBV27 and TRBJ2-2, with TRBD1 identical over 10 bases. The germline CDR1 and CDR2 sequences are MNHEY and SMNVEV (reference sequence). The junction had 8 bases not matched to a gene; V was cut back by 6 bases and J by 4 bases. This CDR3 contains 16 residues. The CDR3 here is CASSSAGTGVTGELFF. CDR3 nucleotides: TGTGCCAGCAGCTCCGCGGGGACAGGGGTCACCGGGGAGCTGTTTTTT.

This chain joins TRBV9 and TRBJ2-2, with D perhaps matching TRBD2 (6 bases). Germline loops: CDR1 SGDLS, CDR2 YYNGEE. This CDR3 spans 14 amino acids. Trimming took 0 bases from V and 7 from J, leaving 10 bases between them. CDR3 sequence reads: CASSVVVEGGELFF. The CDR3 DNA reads TGTGCCAGCAGCGTAGTTGTGGAGGGCGGGGAGCTGTTTTTT. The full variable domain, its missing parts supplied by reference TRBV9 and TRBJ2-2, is DSGVTQTPKHLITATGQRVTLRCSPRSGDLSVYWYQQSLDQGLQFLIQYYNGEERAKGNILERFSAQQFPDLHSELNLSSLELGDSALYFCASSVVVEGGELFFGEGSRLTVL.

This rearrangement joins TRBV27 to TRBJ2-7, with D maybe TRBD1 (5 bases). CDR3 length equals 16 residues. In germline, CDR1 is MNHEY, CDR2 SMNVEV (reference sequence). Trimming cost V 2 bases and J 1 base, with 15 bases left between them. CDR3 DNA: TGTGCCAGCAGTTTAGGGTGGGGCAGGCTTTCCTACGAGCAGTACTTC. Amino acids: CASSLGWGRLSYEQYF.

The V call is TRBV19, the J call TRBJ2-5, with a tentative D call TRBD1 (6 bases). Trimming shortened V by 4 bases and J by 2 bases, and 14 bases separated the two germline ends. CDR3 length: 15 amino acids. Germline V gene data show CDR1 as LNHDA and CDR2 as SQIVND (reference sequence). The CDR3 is CASSTSTGYQETQYF. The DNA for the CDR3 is TGTGCCAGTAGTACCAGTACAGGGTATCAAGAGACCCAGTACTTC.

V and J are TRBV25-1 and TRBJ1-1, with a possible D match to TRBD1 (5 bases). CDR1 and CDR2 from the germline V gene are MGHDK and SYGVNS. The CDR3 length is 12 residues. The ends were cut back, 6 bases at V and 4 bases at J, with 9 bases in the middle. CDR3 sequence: CASRGLTTEAFF. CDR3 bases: TGTGCCAGCAGGGGGCTGACCACTGAAGCTTTCTTT.

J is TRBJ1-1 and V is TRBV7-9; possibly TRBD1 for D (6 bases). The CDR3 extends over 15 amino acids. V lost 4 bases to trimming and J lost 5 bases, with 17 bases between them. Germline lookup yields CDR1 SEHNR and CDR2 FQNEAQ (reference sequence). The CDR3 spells CASSWGLTGMTEAFF. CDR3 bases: TGTGCCAGCAGCTGGGGGCTTACAGGGATGACTGAAGCTTTCTTT.

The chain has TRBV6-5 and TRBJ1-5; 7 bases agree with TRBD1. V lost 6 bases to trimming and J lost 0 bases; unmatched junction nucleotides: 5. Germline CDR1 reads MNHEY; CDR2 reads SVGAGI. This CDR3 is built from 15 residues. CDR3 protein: CASRRQGPSNQPQHF. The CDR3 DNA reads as TGTGCCAGCAGAAGACAGGGCCCTAGCAATCAGCCCCAGCATTTT.

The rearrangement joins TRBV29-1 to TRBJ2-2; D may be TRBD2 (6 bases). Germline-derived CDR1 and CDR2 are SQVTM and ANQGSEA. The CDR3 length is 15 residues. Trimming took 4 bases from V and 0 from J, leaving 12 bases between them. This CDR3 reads CSVGSGPANTGELFF. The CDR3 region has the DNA TGCAGCGTTGGTAGCGGCCCCGCGAACACCGGGGAGCTGTTTTTT.

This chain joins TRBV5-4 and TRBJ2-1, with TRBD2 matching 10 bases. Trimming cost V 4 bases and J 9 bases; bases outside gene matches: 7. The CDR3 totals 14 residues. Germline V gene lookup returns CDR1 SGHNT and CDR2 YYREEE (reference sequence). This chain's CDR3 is CASSPWTSGREQFF. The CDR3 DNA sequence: TGTGCCAGCAGCCCCTGGACTAGCGGACGTGAGCAGTTCTTC.

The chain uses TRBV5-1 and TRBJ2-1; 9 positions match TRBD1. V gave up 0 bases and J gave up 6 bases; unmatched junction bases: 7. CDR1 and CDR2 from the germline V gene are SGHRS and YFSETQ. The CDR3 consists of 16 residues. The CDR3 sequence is CASSLAAGTGFNEQFF. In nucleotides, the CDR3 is TGCGCCAGCAGCTTGGCCGCCGGGACAGGGTTCAATGAGCAGTTCTTC.

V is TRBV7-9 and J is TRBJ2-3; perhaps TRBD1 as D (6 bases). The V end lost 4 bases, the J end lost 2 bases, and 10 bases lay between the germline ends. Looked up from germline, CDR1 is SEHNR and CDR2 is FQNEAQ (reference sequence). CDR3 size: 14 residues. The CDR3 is CASSSGHPTDTQYF. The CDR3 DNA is TGTGCCAGCAGCTCGGGACATCCCACAGATACGCAGTATTTT.

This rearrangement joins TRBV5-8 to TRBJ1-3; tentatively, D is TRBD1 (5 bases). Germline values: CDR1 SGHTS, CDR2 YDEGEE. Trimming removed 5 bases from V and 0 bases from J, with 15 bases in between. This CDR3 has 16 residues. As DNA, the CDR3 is TGTGCCAGCAGATTTCAGGGAATCACCTCTGGAAACACCATATATTTT. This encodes CASRFQGITSGNTIYF.

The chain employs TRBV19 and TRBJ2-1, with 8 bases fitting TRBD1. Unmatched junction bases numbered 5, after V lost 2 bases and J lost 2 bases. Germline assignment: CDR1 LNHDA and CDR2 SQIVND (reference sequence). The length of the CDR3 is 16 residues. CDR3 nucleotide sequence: TGTGCCAGTAGTATAACAGGGGGAAGCGCCTACAATGAGCAGTTCTTC. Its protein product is CASSITGGSAYNEQFF.